This paragraph covers one TCR beta chain sequence. What it binds is not known. These data are taken from a study of CD8 T cells in ankylosing spondylitis. TCRdb reanalysed the 5' RACE reads using MiXCR and keeps one entry per CDR3 protein. The top ten hold less than 15% of the sample, which has about 360,000 distinct CDR3 sequences, roughly 20% seen once. In germline, CDR1 is MDHEN, CDR2 SYDVKM. The CDR3 has 15 amino acids. V lost 6 bases, J lost 2 bases, and 14 bases lay in between. Study-level results: Typical of ankylosing spondylitis blood, it appeared, was a TCR beta motif of under 10 highly homologous variants.

The V gene is TRBV28, the J gene TRBJ2-1, with D possibly called TRBD1 or TRBD2 (6 bases each). This TCR was sampled from a male donor with ankylosing spondylitis or in good health (not recorded which). The sequenced sample was blood, either unsorted or a sorted T cell fraction (not recorded which). CDR3 in amino acids: CASSSRGATYNEQFF. The CDR3 DNA is TGTGCCAGCAGCTCAAGGGGGGCCACCTACAATGAGCAGTTCTTC.